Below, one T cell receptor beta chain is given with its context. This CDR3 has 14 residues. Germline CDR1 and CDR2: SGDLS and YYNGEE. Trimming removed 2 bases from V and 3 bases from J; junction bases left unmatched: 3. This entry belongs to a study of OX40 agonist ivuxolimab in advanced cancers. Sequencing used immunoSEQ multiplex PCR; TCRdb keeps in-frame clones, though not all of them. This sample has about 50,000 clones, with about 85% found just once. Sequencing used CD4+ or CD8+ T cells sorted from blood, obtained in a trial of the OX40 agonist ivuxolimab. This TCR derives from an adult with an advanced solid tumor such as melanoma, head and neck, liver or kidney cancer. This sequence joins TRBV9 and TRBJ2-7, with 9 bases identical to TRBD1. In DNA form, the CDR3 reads TGTGCCAGCAGCGTTGGGACAGGGAACTACGAGCAGTACTTC. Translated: CASSVGTGNYEQYF. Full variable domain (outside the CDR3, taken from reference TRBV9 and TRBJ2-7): DSGVTQTPKHLITATGQRVTLRCSPRSGDLSVYWYQQSLDQGLQFLIQYYNGEERAKGNILERFSAQQFPDLHSELNLSSLELGDSALYFCASSVGTGNYEQYFGPGTRLTVT.